This T cell receptor beta chain was recorded in a study of Ad26.COV2.S vaccination and SARS-CoV-2 variants. Background on the study: The trial was COV1001 and the donor's arm was Ad26.COV2.S. Ad26.COV2.S shots went into the muscle once or twice, 56 days apart.

Produced via immunoSEQ multiplex PCR; TCRdb's table is partial and in-frame only. This sample yields hundreds of thousands of clones, of which approximately 88% are seen a single time; nearly 1.5% belongs to the top ten. The CDR3 spans 12 residues. V dropped 5 bases and J dropped 9 bases, with 11 bases sitting between them. From germline, CDR1 is MNHEY and CDR2 SVGEGT. Study-wide findings and caveats: Higher spike-specific TCR breadth was found in vaccine recipients than in placebo recipients.

Stated treatment: 15 to 20 received Ad26.COV2.S at low or high dose, single or two shots; about five received placebo; per-sample allocation not given. The investigators took samples on day 63 after the first vaccine or placebo injection. Expression of Wuhan-strain SARS-CoV-2 spike came from the Ad26 vector that formed the vaccine. Details on this clone: Its antigen is not identified.

This sequence originates from a person between 18 and 59 years old who received the Ad26.COV2.S COVID-19 vaccine or a placebo. Here the sequenced sample was peripheral blood, taken in a trial of Ad26.COV2.S vaccine versus placebo. The V call is TRBV6-2 or TRBV6-3, the J call TRBJ1-5; no clear D. DNA for the CDR3: TGTGCCAGCAGTCCCCACCTGAGGCCCCAGCATTTT. This translates into CASSPHLRPQHF.